This T cell receptor (beta chain) was recovered during a study of T cells in localized non-small cell lung cancer. Study-wide findings and caveats: In adjacent lung, a median roughly 58 of the top 100 tumor clones were found. Longer overall survival was seen with higher T cell density measured in blood. A single tumor region was sequenced, leaving heterogeneity possible. Compared with tumor, uninvolved adjacent lung displayed greater T cell clonality, ranking highest overall.

Sequenced by immunoSEQ multiplex PCR; TCRdb stores in-frame clones only, minus some. This sample has about 30,000 clones, with 94% found just once. Per the germline V gene, CDR1 is KGHSH and CDR2 is LQKENI. The CDR3 contains 17 residues. Trimming at V came to 8 bases and at J to 3 bases, leaving 16 bases not matched to a gene. With respect to this clone: Its antigen is not known.

The sequences come from peripheral blood, collected before any cancer treatment. The receptor was isolated from a woman aged 35-75 years with stage I lung adenocarcinoma. The V call is TRBV18, the J call TRBJ2-3, with 8 nucleotides matching TRBD2. The CDR3 loop reads CASHRGSRRGATDTQYF. CDR3 sequence (DNA): TGTGCCAGCCACCGCGGCTCTAGGCGGGGGGCAACAGATACGCAGTATTTT.